The T cell receptor (beta chain) described here comes from a study of cytomegalovirus exposure and HLA in healthy donors. Of note for this clone: Its antigen is unknown.

Produced via immunoSEQ multiplex PCR; TCRdb's table is partial and in-frame only. Of 150,000 to 200,000 clones in the sample, approximately 89% were seen once. This CDR3 is 17 amino acids long. Germline CDR1 LGHNA, CDR2 YNFKEQ. Trimming shortened V by 0 bases and J by 4 bases, and 17 bases separated the two germline ends. Broader study findings: Reported results showed that the classifier diagnosed cytomegalovirus status with high specificity and sensitivity. Confirmation in vitro established that a few CMV-associated chains were specific for CMV antigens. The study listed 164 cytomegalovirus-associated TCR beta chains.

Material: PBMCs. The receptor was derived from a man between 18 and 29 years old in good health and CMV-seropositive. V and J are TRBV4-2 and TRBJ2-3; weak D call: TRBD2 (6 bases). CDR3 sequence (DNA): TGTGCCAGCAGCCAAGATCCGATAGCGGACCCCCCAGATACGCAGTATTTT. As protein: CASSQDPIADPPDTQYF.